These 29 T cell receptor beta chains were sequenced from one sample in a study of memory CD4+ T cells and cytomegalovirus serostatus. Some clones are missing from TCRdb's copy, which holds only in-frame ones; the method was immunoSEQ multiplex PCR. Of 50,000 to 65,000 clones in the sample, around four fifths are singletons; the top ten hold 1.1% to 1.5%. Single viable CD3+CD4+CD8-CD45RO+ cells were sorted as the memory CD4+ T cells. The sample taken for sequencing was memory CD4+ T cells from blood. These receptors came from an adult in good health and CMV-seropositive.

The V call is TRBV7-5, the J call TRBJ2-1; no check of the table's D call, TRBD2, against the DNA was made. TRBV7-5 is annotated as a pseudogene. The CDR3 extends over 18 amino acids. CDR3 sequence: CARSLDGLAGEGQAEQFF. The DNA of the CDR3 is TGTGCCAGAAGCTTAGATGGACTAGCGGGAGAGGGTCAGGCTGAGCAGTTCTTC.

This chain joins TRBV28 and TRBJ2-3, with 9 positions matching TRBD2. The CDR3 loop spans 12 amino acids. The V segment lost 11 bases and the J segment 14 bases; nucleotides outside the gene matches: 14. Per germline, CDR1 MDHEN and CDR2 SYDVKM. CDR3 amino acids: CAHSSRTSVGYF. CDR3 coding DNA: TGTGCCCACAGTAGTCGGACTAGCGTAGGGTATTTT.

Here the CDR3 DNA reads TGTGCCAGCAGAGTAGGACAGGGGGTCACTGAAGCTTTCTTT. This encodes CASRVGQGVTEAFF. The rearrangement uses TRBV2 and TRBJ1-1; 10 bases agree with TRBD1. Germline V lookup: CDR1 SNHLY, CDR2 FYNNEI. V lost 6 bases and J lost 4; bases outside the gene matches: 5. There are 14 residues in the CDR3.

The chain is built from TRBV5-1 and TRBJ2-7, with D uncertain. V was trimmed by 0 bases and J by 2 bases, leaving 12 bases between them. The CDR3 has 15 amino acids. The germline gives CDR1 SGHRS, CDR2 YFSETQ. In DNA, the CDR3 is TGCGCCAGCAGCTTGGCCGGGCAATCCCCCTACGAGCAGTACTTC. Its protein product is CASSLAGQSPYEQYF.

This clone has a handful of counts. The CDR3 here is CASLEQVGTGPWGTEAFF. CDR3 sequence (DNA): TGTGCCAGCCTTGAACAGGTCGGGACAGGGCCATGGGGCACTGAAGCTTTCTTT. The chain combines TRBV2 with TRBJ1-1; 9 bases match TRBD1. Germline loops: CDR1 SNHLY, CDR2 FYNNEI. V was clipped by 8 bases and J by 4 bases; unmatched bases: 20. This CDR3 spans 18 amino acids.

The chain combines TRBV7-8 with TRBJ2-2; D may be TRBD1 (6 bases). CDR1 and CDR2 from the germline V gene are SGHVS and FQNEAQ. The CDR3 runs to 13 residues. V shed 5 bases and J shed 6 bases, with 10 bases lying between them. DNA of the CDR3: TGTGCCAGCAGCCACAGGGAAGCCGGGGAGCTGTTTTTT. It is translated as CASSHREAGELFF.

The chain carries TRBV14 and TRBJ2-2; a possible D gene is TRBD2 (6 bases). The V and J ends lost 2 bases and 4 bases respectively, with 11 bases between them. This CDR3 comprises 15 residues. The V gene's germline CDR1 is SGHDN and CDR2 FVKESK. CDR3 amino acids: CASSQLGRGTGELFF. The CDR3 region has the DNA TGTGCCAGCAGCCAACTCGGGAGAGGCACCGGGGAGCTGTTTTTT. The variable domain in full, completed from reference TRBV14 and TRBJ2-2, reads EAGVTQFPSHSVIEKGQTVTLRCDPISGHDNLYWYRRVMGKEIKFLLHFVKESKQDESGMPNNRFLAERTGGTYSTLKVQPAELEDSGVYFCASSQLGRGTGELFFGEGSRLTVL.

This sequence joins TRBV11-1 and TRBJ2-2; no firm D call. The CDR3 runs 14 residues. Germline V CDR1 and CDR2: SGHAT, FQDESV (reference sequence). V shed 2 bases and J shed 5 bases, with 9 bases lying between them. CDR3 sequence: CASSLRRGTGELFF. CDR3 bases: TGTGCCAGCAGCTTAAGGCGAGGTACCGGGGAGCTGTTTTTT.

In nucleotides, the CDR3 is TGCGCCAGCAGCCTTATTCCGGACAGGGTGGATGAGCAGTTCTTC. Protein sequence: CASSLIPDRVDEQFF. V usage is TRBV5-1 and J usage is TRBJ2-1; 8 bases are a match to TRBD1. CDR1 is SGHRS, CDR2 YFSETQ, per germline. J gave up 8 bases and V 4 bases, and 11 bases lay outside the gene matches. The CDR3 runs 15 residues.

This clone has just one count. This rearrangement joins TRBV5-1 to TRBJ2-3; D perhaps matches TRBD2 (6 bases). Germline CDR1 is SGHRS and CDR2 is YFSETQ. This CDR3 region has 18 residues. V was cut by 1 base and J by 2 bases, with 20 bases left in between. The CDR3 bases are TGCGCCAGCAGCTTGTCGGGGGTTCGCGCGGGGACCACAGATACGCAGTATTTT. Its protein product is CASSLSGVRAGTTDTQYF.

The chain carries TRBV4-3 and TRBJ2-7; a weak D match, TRBD2 (5 bases). Germline CDR1 reads LGHNA; CDR2 reads YSLEER. V dropped 1 base and J dropped 1 base, with 14 bases sitting between them. The CDR3 length is 16 residues. The CDR3 nucleotides read TGCGCCAGCAGCCAAGGCCTCACTAGTATGTCCTACGAGCAGTACTTC. Protein: CASSQGLTSMSYEQYF.

The rearrangement links TRBV19 to TRBJ1-1, with unresolved D. The CDR3 is 16 amino acids. V was pared by 6 bases and J by 0 bases, with 17 bases between. Germline CDR1 and CDR2: LNHDA and SQIVND (reference sequence). CDR3 nucleotide sequence: TGTGCCAGTAGCCCCCCGGGGAGAGGCTTGAACACTGAAGCTTTCTTT. Its protein is CASSPPGRGLNTEAFF.

The V gene is TRBV7-9, the J gene TRBJ1-4; TRBD1 might be the D (6 bases). Germline CDR1 SEHNR, CDR2 FQNEAQ (reference sequence). The V gene lost 2 bases and the J gene lost 8 bases, with 15 bases spanning the gap. The CDR3 has 15 amino acids. The CDR3 DNA reads TGTGCCAGCAGCTTACGTGCGGTTAGGGGGGAAAAACTGTTTTTT. This translates into CASSLRAVRGEKLFF.

The rearrangement uses TRBV28 and TRBJ2-7; D tentatively reads TRBD1 or TRBD2 (6 bases each). The germline gives CDR1 MDHEN, CDR2 SYDVKM. The CDR3 runs to 15 residues. V lost 5 bases and J 2 bases, leaving 16 bases between the germline ends. The DNA for the CDR3 is TGTGCCAGCAGTCCTGGGGGGACACGGGCCTACGAGCAGTACTTC. Amino acid sequence: CASSPGGTRAYEQYF.

This clone came up once. The rearrangement joins TRBV19 to TRBJ1-3, with unresolved D. CDR1 LNHDA and CDR2 SQIVND come from the germline V gene (reference sequence). This CDR3 has 15 amino acids. Trimming took 6 bases from V and 0 from J, leaving 12 bases between them. CDR3 bases: TGTGCCAGTAGCGCTGGACGGAGCTCTGGAAACACCATATATTTT. It yields the protein CASSAGRSSGNTIYF.

This clone is labeled medium-sized (0.01 to 0.1%). V and J are TRBV2 and TRBJ1-5; D not resolved. The V and J ends lost 6 bases and 0 bases respectively, with 9 bases between them. This CDR3 is built from 14 residues. The germline gives CDR1 SNHLY, CDR2 FYNNEI. CDR3 region: CASRRSNSNQPQHF. CDR3 nucleotides: TGTGCCAGCAGGCGGTCCAATAGCAATCAGCCCCAGCATTTT.

The chain couples TRBV2 to TRBJ1-2; D is perhaps TRBD1 (6 bases). V lost 6 bases and J lost 3, with 20 bases in between. CDR1 is SNHLY and CDR2 is FYNNEI in the germline V gene. This CDR3 has 16 residues. In nucleotides, the CDR3 is TGTGCCAGCAGCCAAAACCTACAGGGTTTCTACTATGGCTACACCTTC. Its protein product is CASSQNLQGFYYGYTF. The full variable domain, its missing parts supplied by reference TRBV2 and TRBJ1-2, is EPEVTQTPSHQVTQMGQEVILRCVPISNHLYFYWYRQILGQKVEFLVSFYNNEISEKSEIFDDQFSVERPDGSNFTLKIRSTKLEDSAMYFCASSQNLQGFYYGYTFGSGTRLTVV.

This chain connects TRBV25-1 to TRBJ1-2; D ambiguous. The CDR3 length is 16 residues. V lost 2 bases to trimming and J lost 1 base, with 14 bases between them. Germline CDR1 reads MGHDK; CDR2 reads SYGVNS. The CDR3 sequence is CASSEGIGNLNYGYTF. The DNA for the CDR3 is TGTGCCAGCAGTGAAGGAATTGGCAATCTTAACTATGGCTACACCTTC.

The chain uses TRBV7-9 and TRBJ2-5, with TRBD2 identical over 7 bases. Gene TRBJ2-7 matches the end of the DNA better, so the J call may be wrong. Germline lookup yields CDR1 SEHNR and CDR2 FQNEAQ (reference sequence). This CDR3 is built from 15 residues. The CDR3 loop is CASSLVLGRAGEQYF. CDR3 DNA: TGTGCCAGCAGCTTAGTGTTAGGGAGGGCGGGCGAGCAGTACTTC.

This rearrangement joins TRBV6-1 to TRBJ1-3, with D unclear. The V end lost 5 bases, the J end lost 8 bases, and 10 bases lay between the germline ends. The CDR3 loop spans 12 amino acids. Per germline, CDR1 MNHNS and CDR2 SASEGT. The CDR3 is CASSSVFDTIYF. CDR3 DNA: TGTGCCAGCAGTTCTGTATTCGACACCATATATTTT.

The J gene is TRBJ2-1, the V gene TRBV7-9; D remains ambiguous. CDR1 SEHNR and CDR2 FQNEAQ come from the germline V gene (reference sequence). V was trimmed by 3 bases and J by 6 bases, leaving 3 bases between them. The CDR3 contains 11 residues. CDR3 coding DNA: TGTGCCAGCAGCTTGCCCAATGAGCAGTTCTTC. It yields the protein CASSLPNEQFF.

This rearrangement joins TRBV9 to TRBJ1-5; no clear D gene. The length of the CDR3 is 13 residues. The V end lost 4 bases, the J end lost 1 base, and 6 bases lay between the germline ends. Germline assignment: CDR1 SGDLS and CDR2 YYNGEE. CDR3 nucleotide sequence: TGTGCCAGCAGCCCGGACAGCAATCAGCCCCAGCATTTT. Its translation is CASSPDSNQPQHF.

This clone was detected only once. The chain employs TRBV27 and TRBJ1-3, with D possibly being TRBD1 (6 bases). CDR1 and CDR2 from the germline V gene are MNHEY and SMNVEV (reference sequence). The CDR3 is made up of 14 amino acids. The V end was cut by 10 bases, the J end by 2 bases, with 15 bases between. The CDR3 region has the DNA TGTGCCACCGCTAAGGGACATCCTGGAAACACCATATATTTT. This codes for CATAKGHPGNTIYF.

The CDR3 DNA reads as TGTGCCAGCAGTGCGGACAGGATGGGTGGCTACACCTTC. Amino acids: CASSADRMGGYTF. The chain employs TRBV27 and TRBJ1-2; 7 positions agree with TRBD1. Germline V gene data show CDR1 as MNHEY and CDR2 as SMNVEV (reference sequence). CDR3 length equals 13 residues. The V segment lost 5 bases and the J segment 7 bases; nucleotides outside the gene matches: 7.

The chain is built from TRBV28 and TRBJ2-7; TRBD2 agrees at 8 bases. This CDR3 has 17 amino acids. The trim removed 6 bases at V and 2 bases at J, leaving 15 bases unmatched. Germline V gene lookup returns CDR1 MDHEN and CDR2 SYDVKM. CDR3 DNA sequence: TGTGCCAGCAGCCCTACCTTGGGAAGCGGGAGTACCTACGAGCAGTACTTC. Its protein is CASSPTLGSGSTYEQYF.

Here the CDR3 DNA reads TGTGCCACCAGCAGCCGACAGACTGGCCAGCCCCAGCATTTT. Its protein is CATSSRQTGQPQHF. This chain uses TRBV15 with TRBJ1-5, with D possibly TRBD1 on 5 matching bases. Germline V gene sequence: CDR1 LNHNV, CDR2 YYDKDF (reference sequence). This CDR3 region has 14 residues. With 3 bases removed from V and 7 bases from J, the gap between germline ends came to 13 bases.

The V call is TRBV6-1, the J call TRBJ2-2, with D unresolved. Looked up from germline, CDR1 is MNHNS and CDR2 is SASEGT. V lost 4 bases and J 0 bases, leaving 9 bases between the germline ends. This CDR3 region has 15 residues. The chain's CDR3 is CASSGRWSNTGELFF. The CDR3 DNA sequence: TGTGCCAGCAGTGGGCGGTGGTCGAACACCGGGGAGCTGTTTTTT.

This rearrangement joins TRBV7-9 to TRBJ2-2; TRBD2 agrees at 8 bases. CDR1 is SEHNR, CDR2 FQNEAQ, per germline (reference sequence). The CDR3 has 17 amino acids. Trimming cost V 5 bases and J 2 bases; bases outside gene matches: 10. This CDR3 is CASSPPGLAFNTGELFF. As DNA, the CDR3 is TGTGCCAGCAGCCCCCCCGGACTAGCATTCAACACCGGGGAGCTGTTTTTT.

The chain is built from TRBV5-1 and TRBJ1-1; no definite D call. Trimming left V 1 base short and J 0 bases short, with 7 bases between. Looked up from germline, CDR1 is SGHRS and CDR2 is YFSETQ. This CDR3 region has 14 residues. CDR3 nucleotide sequence: TGCGCCAGCAGCTTGAGATACATGAACACTGAAGCTTTCTTT. This encodes CASSLRYMNTEAFF.